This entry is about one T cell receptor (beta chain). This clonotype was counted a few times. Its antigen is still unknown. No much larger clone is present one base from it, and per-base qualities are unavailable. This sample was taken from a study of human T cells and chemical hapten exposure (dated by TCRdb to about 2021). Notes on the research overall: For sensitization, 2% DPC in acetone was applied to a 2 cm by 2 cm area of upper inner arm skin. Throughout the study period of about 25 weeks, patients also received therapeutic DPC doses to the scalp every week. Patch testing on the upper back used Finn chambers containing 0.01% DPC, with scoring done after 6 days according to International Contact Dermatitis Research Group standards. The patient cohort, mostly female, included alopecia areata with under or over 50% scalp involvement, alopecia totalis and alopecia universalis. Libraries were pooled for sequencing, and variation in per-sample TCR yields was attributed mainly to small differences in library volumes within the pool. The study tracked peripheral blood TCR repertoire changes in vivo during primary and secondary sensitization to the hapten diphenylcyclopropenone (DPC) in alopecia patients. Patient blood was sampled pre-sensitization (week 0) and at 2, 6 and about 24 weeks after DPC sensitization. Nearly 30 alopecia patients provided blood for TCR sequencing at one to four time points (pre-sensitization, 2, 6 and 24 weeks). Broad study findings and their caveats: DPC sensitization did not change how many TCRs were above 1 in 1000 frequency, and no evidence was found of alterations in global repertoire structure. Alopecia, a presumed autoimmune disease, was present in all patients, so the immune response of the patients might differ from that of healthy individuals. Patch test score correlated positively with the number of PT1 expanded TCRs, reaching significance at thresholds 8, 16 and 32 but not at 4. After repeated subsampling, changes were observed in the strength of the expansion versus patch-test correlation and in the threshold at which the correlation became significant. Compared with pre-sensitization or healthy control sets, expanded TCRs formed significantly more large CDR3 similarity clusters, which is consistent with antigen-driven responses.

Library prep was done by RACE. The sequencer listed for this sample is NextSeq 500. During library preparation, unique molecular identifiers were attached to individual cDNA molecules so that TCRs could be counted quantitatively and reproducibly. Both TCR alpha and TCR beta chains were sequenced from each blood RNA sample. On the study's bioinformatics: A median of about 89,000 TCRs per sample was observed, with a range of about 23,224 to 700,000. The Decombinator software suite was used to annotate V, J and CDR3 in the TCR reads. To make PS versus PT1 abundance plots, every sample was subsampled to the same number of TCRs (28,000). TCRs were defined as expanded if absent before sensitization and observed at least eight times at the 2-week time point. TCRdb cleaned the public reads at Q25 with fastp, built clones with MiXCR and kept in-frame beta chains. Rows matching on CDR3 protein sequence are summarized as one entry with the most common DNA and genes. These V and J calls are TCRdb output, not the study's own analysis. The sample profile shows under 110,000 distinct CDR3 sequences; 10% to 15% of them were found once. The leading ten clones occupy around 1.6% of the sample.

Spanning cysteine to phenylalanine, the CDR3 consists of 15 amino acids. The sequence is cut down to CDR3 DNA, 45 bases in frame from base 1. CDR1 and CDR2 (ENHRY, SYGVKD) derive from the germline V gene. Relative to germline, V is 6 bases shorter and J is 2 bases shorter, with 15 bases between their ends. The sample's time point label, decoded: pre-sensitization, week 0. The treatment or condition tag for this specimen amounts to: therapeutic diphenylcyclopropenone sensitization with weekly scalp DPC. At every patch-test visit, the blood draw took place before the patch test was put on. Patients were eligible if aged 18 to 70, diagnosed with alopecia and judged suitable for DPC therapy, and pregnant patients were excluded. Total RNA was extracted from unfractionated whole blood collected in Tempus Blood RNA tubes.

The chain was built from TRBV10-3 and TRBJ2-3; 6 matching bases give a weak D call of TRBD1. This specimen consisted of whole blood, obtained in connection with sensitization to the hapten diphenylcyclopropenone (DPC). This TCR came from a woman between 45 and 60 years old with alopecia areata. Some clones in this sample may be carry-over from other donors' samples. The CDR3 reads CAIRTTGGFTDTQYF. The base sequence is TGTGCCATCAGAACGACAGGAGGATTCACAGATACGCAGTATTTT.